Listed below are T cell receptor beta chains from one sample, sequenced in a study of T cells in localized non-small cell lung cancer. Only in-frame clones appear in the TCRdb table, and some are missing; sequencing was by immunoSEQ multiplex PCR. The table has around 100,000 clones, roughly 90% seen once; the top ten hold around 14%. Sequenced material: peripheral blood, taken before any cancer treatment. The receptors shown here come from a man aged 35-75 years with stage I squamous cell lung carcinoma. Each CDR3 is given with its conserved first and last residue.

v_gene: TRBV30; j_gene: TRBJ1-2; CDR3aa: CAWNPPGVGYGYTF
v_gene: TRBV5-4; j_gene: TRBJ2-1; CDR3aa: CASSGDRLYNNEQFF
v_gene: TRBV7-2; j_gene: TRBJ1-2; CDR3aa: CASSRTGSDYGYTF
v_gene: TRBV4-2; j_gene: TRBJ2-3; CDR3aa: CASSQAGGDTQYF
v_gene: TRBV19; j_gene: TRBJ2-1; CDR3aa: CASSSVRGVAYNEQFF
v_gene: TRBV18; j_gene: TRBJ2-2; CDR3aa: CASSPGQGVTGELFF
v_gene: TRBV15; j_gene: TRBJ1-6; CDR3aa: CATSRGGAPLHF
v_gene: TRBV7-9; j_gene: TRBJ1-1; CDR3aa: CASSRGQVGTEAFF
v_gene: TRBV6-6; j_gene: TRBJ2-7; CDR3aa: CASSYEAGLYEQYF
v_gene: TRBV4-1; j_gene: TRBJ2-1; CDR3aa: CASSQRGQSSYNEQFF
v_gene: TRBV2; j_gene: TRBJ1-2; CDR3aa: CASSALAGQVGYTF
v_gene: TRBV11-2; j_gene: TRBJ1-2; CDR3aa: CASSSLRGQGAQDYGYTF
v_gene: TRBV15; j_gene: TRBJ1-5; CDR3aa: CATSRDQIRSQPQHF
v_gene: TRBV5-4; j_gene: TRBJ1-2; CDR3aa: CASSPSGFSSYGYTF
v_gene: TRBV6-5; j_gene: TRBJ2-7; CDR3aa: CASSYTAGEFSYEQYF
v_gene: TRBV19; j_gene: TRBJ1-2; CDR3aa: CASSSNYGYTF
v_gene: TRBV5-1; j_gene: TRBJ2-4; CDR3aa: CASSPGRTGGQNIQYF
v_gene: TRBV2; j_gene: TRBJ2-1; CDR3aa: CASSERVEEFF
v_gene: TRBV9; j_gene: TRBJ2-1; CDR3aa: CASSPTGNSYNEQFF
v_gene: TRBV7-8; j_gene: TRBJ1-1; CDR3aa: CASSLDENTEAFF
v_gene: TRBV6-4; j_gene: TRBJ1-4; CDR3aa: CASSVAGTDNEKLFF
v_gene: TRBV4-3; j_gene: TRBJ2-3; CDR3aa: CASSPNTLRGSTDTQYF
v_gene: TRBV2; j_gene: TRBJ1-1; CDR3aa: CASSQGVSTEAFF
v_gene: TRBV29-1; j_gene: TRBJ2-1; CDR3aa: CSLSSGGVYEQFF
v_gene: TRBV5-1; j_gene: TRBJ2-7; CDR3aa: CASSMGGGATYEQYF
v_gene: TRBV5-1; j_gene: TRBJ2-6; CDR3aa: CASTTGGGSGANVLTF
v_gene: TRBV5-1; j_gene: TRBJ2-7; CDR3aa: CASSIDATYEQYF
v_gene: TRBV6-5; j_gene: TRBJ1-5; CDR3aa: CASSLSYGGNQPQHF
v_gene: TRBV7-9; j_gene: TRBJ2-5; CDR3aa: CASSQLGQGTETQYF
v_gene: TRBV6-1; j_gene: TRBJ1-1; CDR3aa: CATTGMNTEAFF
v_gene: TRBV10-3; j_gene: TRBJ1-5; CDR3aa: CAGGQGNQPQHF
v_gene: TRBV9; j_gene: TRBJ1-2; CDR3aa: CASSVGTANYGYTF
v_gene: TRBV10-3; j_gene: TRBJ2-7; CDR3aa: CAISLDNSYEQYF
v_gene: TRBV5-1; j_gene: TRBJ1-2; CDR3aa: CASSLSGTGGYGYTF
v_gene: TRBV19; j_gene: TRBJ1-6; CDR3aa: CASSILGSPLHF
v_gene: TRBV7-2; j_gene: TRBJ2-1; CDR3aa: CASSPAGDALGGNEQFF
v_gene: TRBV7-2; j_gene: TRBJ2-5; CDR3aa: CASSFPRETQYF
v_gene: TRBV19; j_gene: TRBJ2-2; CDR3aa: CASSIALVDTGELFF
v_gene: TRBV5-4; j_gene: TRBJ2-5; CDR3aa: CASSLDGVGETQYF
v_gene: TRBV13; j_gene: TRBJ2-2; CDR3aa: CASSEPKWDRTNTGELFF
v_gene: TRBV7-7; j_gene: TRBJ2-3; CDR3aa: CASSPGHTADTQYF
v_gene: TRBV5-1; j_gene: TRBJ2-2; CDR3aa: CASSLRTTLGELFF
v_gene: TRBV9; j_gene: TRBJ2-2; CDR3aa: CASSVEQNTGELFF
v_gene: TRBV10-3; j_gene: TRBJ2-2; CDR3aa: CATRGTGNTGELFF
v_gene: TRBV4-1; j_gene: TRBJ1-1; CDR3aa: CASSLGQGDATEAFF
v_gene: TRBV7-6; j_gene: TRBJ2-5; CDR3aa: CASSLVQQGAGETQYF
v_gene: TRBV5-1; j_gene: TRBJ2-1; CDR3aa: CASSPSNEQFF
v_gene: TRBV9; j_gene: TRBJ2-1; CDR3aa: CASSPISANNEQFF
v_gene: TRBV10-3; j_gene: TRBJ1-5; CDR3aa: CASSYSGNSNQPQHF
v_gene: TRBV30; j_gene: TRBJ1-6; CDR3aa: CAWSPQGRFYNSPLHF
v_gene: TRBV7-9; j_gene: TRBJ2-7; CDR3aa: CASSNGGPEYF
v_gene: TRBV29-1; j_gene: TRBJ2-7; CDR3aa: CSVGSGVAEQYF
v_gene: TRBV29-1; j_gene: TRBJ2-1; CDR3aa: CSVVKMSSYNEQFF